This record covers a single T cell receptor beta chain. The CDR3 loop spans 14 amino acids. V lost 6 bases to trimming and J lost 4 bases; unmatched junction nucleotides: 7. Germline V gene data show CDR1 as MNHEY and CDR2 as SMNVEV (reference sequence). It was during active infection that Seattle patients were enrolled and then longitudinally followed. How the authors handled the data: Reference gene primers were amplified, and this amplification served to estimate nucleated cell counts. The repertoire was sequenced with immunoSEQ multiplex PCR; TCRdb's copy has only in-frame clones and lacks some. V, J and clone size were drawn from that table, and D and trimming were deduced from the DNA. This sample carries 400,000 to 450,000 clones, around 88% of them seen once, and the ten largest clones take 10% to 15%. The entry originates in a study of blood T cell repertoires in COVID-19. As for the study in general: T cells, B-cell-depleted T cells, or PBMCs supplied cDNA or gDNA.

The sample comprised peripheral blood. The V gene is TRBV27, the J gene TRBJ1-2; 8 bases are shared with TRBD1. The source of this sequence is a woman aged 45-60 years with COVID-19, enrolled during active disease. The CDR3 spells CASRLQGVGYGYTF. DNA for the CDR3: TGTGCCAGCAGACTACAGGGGGTGGGCTATGGCTACACCTTC.